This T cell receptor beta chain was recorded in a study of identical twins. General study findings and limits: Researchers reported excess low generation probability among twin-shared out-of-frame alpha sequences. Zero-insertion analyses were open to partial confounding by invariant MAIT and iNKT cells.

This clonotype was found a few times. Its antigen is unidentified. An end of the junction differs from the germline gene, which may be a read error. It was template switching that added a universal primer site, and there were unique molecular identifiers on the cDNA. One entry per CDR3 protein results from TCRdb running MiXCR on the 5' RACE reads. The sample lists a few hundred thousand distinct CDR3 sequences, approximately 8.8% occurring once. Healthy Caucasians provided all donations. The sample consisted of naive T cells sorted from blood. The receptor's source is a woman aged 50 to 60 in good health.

The CDR3 is CASSPQGVLNEQFF. The CDR3 coding sequence is TGTGCTAGCAGCCCCCAGGGGGTCCTCAATGAGCAGTTCTTC. This chain uses TRBV7-7 with TRBJ2-1; TRBD1 matches at 7 bases. CDR1 and CDR2 from the germline V gene are SSHAT and FNYEAQ (reference sequence). The CDR3 loop spans 14 amino acids.